This T cell receptor beta chain was obtained from a study of blood T cell repertoires in COVID-19. For the study at large: There were acute and convalescent COVID-19 samples, and they came from the United States, Italy and Spain. In each case, the material was cDNA or gDNA derived from T cells, B-cell-depleted T cells, or PBMCs.

Under the authors' procedure: From reference gene primer amplification, estimates of nucleated cell counts were derived. Only in-frame clones appear in the TCRdb table, and some are missing; sequencing was by immunoSEQ multiplex PCR. Clone size and the V and J calls come from that table; the DNA yielded D and trimming. The sample lists about 480,000 clones; about 90% were seen once. Categorization into cohorts depended on clinical history that participants reported. The V gene lost 1 base and the J gene lost 1 base, with 11 bases spanning the gap. CDR1 is SGHTA, CDR2 FQGNSA, per germline. The CDR3 has 15 residues.

Input material: PBMCs or T cells enriched from blood (not recorded which). The V and J genes are TRBV7-2 and TRBJ2-7; D is ambiguous. The receptor's source is a woman aged 18-29 years with acute COVID-19. The CDR3 nucleotides are TGTGCCAGCAGCTTAGTTGGCGACGGGTCCTACGAGCAGTACTTC. Amino acid sequence: CASSLVGDGSYEQYF.